This T cell receptor beta chain emerged from a study of metastatic and nonmetastatic thyroid tumors. Study-wide context: Thyroid patients, malignant and benign, had repertoires compared across blood and tumor or nodule tissue.

Germline CDR1 and CDR2: KGHSH and LQKENI. Trimming removed 5 bases at V and 2 bases at J, with 9 bases between. The CDR3 contains 13 residues. TCRdb re-called the PCR reads through MiXCR. This table has about 35,000 clones, roughly a sixth appearing once. All patients reached thyroid surgery having received no treatment beforehand. This clone showed up many times. The gene calls are TRBV18 and TRBJ1-1; no firm D call. The clonotype originates from a male donor with papillary thyroid cancer or a benign thyroid nodule (not recorded which). Some clones in this sample may be carry-over from other donors' samples. Material: blood. The CDR3 loop is CASSDGPNTEAFF. In DNA form, the CDR3 reads TGTGCCAGCTCAGACGGGCCTAACACTGAAGCTTTCTTT.